The rows below give T cell receptor beta chains drawn from one sample of a study of blood T cell repertoires in COVID-19. The data were produced by immunoSEQ multiplex PCR, yet TCRdb's version contains in-frame clones alone and is incomplete. This table has about 240,000 clones, around nine tenths appearing once. The sequenced sample consisted of peripheral blood. Receptors originate from a man between 25 and 39 years old with COVID-19, enrolled during active disease. Both conserved end residues are part of each CDR3. D genes are given only for firm matches. Clone size appears in some rows only: once, few, many, or a class for an expanded clone.

>TRBJ2-3|TRBV3-1/TRBV3-2|.|.
CASSHLRGLPDGTDTQYF
TGTGCCAGCAGCCACCTCCGGGGACTGCCTGATGGCACAGATACGCAGTATTTT
>TRBJ1-4|TRBV10-3|few|TRBD1
CAIKGTGDEKLFF
TGTGCCATCAAGGGGACAGGGGATGAAAAACTGTTTTTT
>TRBJ2-7|TRBV5-6|.|.
CASSNQGHPSYEQYF
TGTGCCAGCAGCAACCAGGGGCACCCATCCTACGAGCAGTACTTC
>TRBJ2-7|TRBV6-5|.|.
CASSRQSLSSYEQYF
TGTGCCAGCAGCCGACAGTCCCTGAGCTCCTACGAGCAGTACTTC
>TRBJ2-1|TRBV2|.|TRBD2
CAGVGVAGGPNEQFF
TGTGCCGGTGTTGGGGTGGCGGGGGGGCCAAATGAGCAGTTCTTC
>TRBJ1-5|TRBV19|.|TRBD1
CASTLEARQGASLPQHF
TGTGCCAGTACCCTGGAAGCCCGACAGGGGGCCTCCCTACCCCAGCATTTT
>TRBJ2-7|TRBV7-2|.|TRBD2
CASRLTSVPYEQYF
TGTGCCAGCAGATTGACTAGCGTACCCTACGAGCAGTACTTC
>TRBJ2-2|TRBV12-2|.|.
CASRLAAGVTKAGELFF
TGTGCAAGTCGCTTAGCGGCAGGGGTCACCAAAGCCGGGGAGCTGTTTTTT
>TRBJ2-3|TRBV3-1/TRBV3-2|.|.
CASSQASTDTQYF
TGTGCCAGCAGCCAAGCTAGCACAGATACGCAGTATTTT
>TRBJ1-1|TRBV5-5|few|.
CASSPTRASPMNTEAFF
TGTGCCAGCAGCCCGACACGAGCCAGTCCCATGAACACTGAAGCTTTCTTT
>TRBJ2-3|TRBV27|once|TRBD1
CASSWGTATDTQYF
TGTGCCAGCAGTTGGGGGACAGCCACAGATACGCAGTATTTT
>TRBJ1-2|TRBV13|once|TRBD1
CASSRDRANGYTF
TGTGCCAGCAGCCGCGACAGGGCGAATGGCTACACCTTC
>TRBJ1-4|TRBV6-5|.|TRBD1
CASSYGQGGEKLFF
TGTGCCAGCAGCTACGGACAGGGCGGAGAAAAACTGTTTTTT
>TRBJ1-1|TRBV6-5|.|TRBD1
CASIFPGTGSAEAFF
TGTGCCAGCATCTTTCCCGGGACAGGTTCGGCTGAAGCTTTCTTT
>TRBJ2-1|TRBV12-5|.|.
CASGLVLGGYNEQFF
TGTGCTAGTGGTTTGGTACTCGGGGGCTACAATGAGCAGTTCTTC
>TRBJ2-3|TRBV9|.|TRBD2
CASSVSPSGGDTQYF
TGTGCCAGCAGCGTAAGCCCTAGCGGGGGGGATACGCAGTATTTT
>TRBJ2-5|TRBV5-4|few|.
CASSLGQGYQETQYF
TGTGCCAGCAGCTTGGGGCAGGGGTACCAAGAGACCCAGTACTTC
>TRBJ1-2|TRBV3-1/TRBV3-2|.|TRBD1
CASSQGRGRVGYTF
TGTGCCAGCAGCCAAGGCAGGGGGAGAGTCGGCTACACCTTC
>TRBJ1-4|TRBV5-1|.|.
CASRRDITSDNEKLFF
TGCGCCAGCAGGAGGGACATCACTTCGGATAATGAAAAACTGTTTTTT
>TRBJ2-7|TRBV6-5|.|TRBD1
CASSYPGQGSAEQYF
TGTGCCAGCAGTTACCCGGGACAGGGTTCCGCCGAGCAGTACTTC
>TRBJ2-1|TRBV24-1|.|.
CATSKGEKQFF
TGTGCCACCAGCAAGGGGGAAAAGCAGTTCTTC
>TRBJ2-7|TRBV27|.|TRBD2
CAAYSPHLASGGASYEQYF
TGTGCCGCTTATAGCCCTCACCTGGCTAGCGGGGGAGCCTCCTACGAGCAGTACTTC